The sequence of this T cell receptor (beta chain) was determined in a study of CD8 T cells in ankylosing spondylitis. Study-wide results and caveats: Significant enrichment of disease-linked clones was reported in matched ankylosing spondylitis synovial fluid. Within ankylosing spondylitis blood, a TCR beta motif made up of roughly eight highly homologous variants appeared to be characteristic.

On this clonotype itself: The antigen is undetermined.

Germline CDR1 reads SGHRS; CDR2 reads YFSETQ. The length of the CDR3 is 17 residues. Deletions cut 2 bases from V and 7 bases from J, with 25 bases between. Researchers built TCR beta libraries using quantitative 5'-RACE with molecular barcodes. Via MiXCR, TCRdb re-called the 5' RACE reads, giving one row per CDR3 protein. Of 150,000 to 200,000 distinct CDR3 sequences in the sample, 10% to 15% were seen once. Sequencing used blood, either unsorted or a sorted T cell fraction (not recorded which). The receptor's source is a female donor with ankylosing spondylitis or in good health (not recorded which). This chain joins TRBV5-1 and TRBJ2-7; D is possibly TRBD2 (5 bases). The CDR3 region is CASSFNSGTLRVEEQYF. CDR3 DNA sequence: TGCGCCAGCAGCTTTAACAGCGGAACCCTTCGAGTGGAAGAGCAGTACTTC.